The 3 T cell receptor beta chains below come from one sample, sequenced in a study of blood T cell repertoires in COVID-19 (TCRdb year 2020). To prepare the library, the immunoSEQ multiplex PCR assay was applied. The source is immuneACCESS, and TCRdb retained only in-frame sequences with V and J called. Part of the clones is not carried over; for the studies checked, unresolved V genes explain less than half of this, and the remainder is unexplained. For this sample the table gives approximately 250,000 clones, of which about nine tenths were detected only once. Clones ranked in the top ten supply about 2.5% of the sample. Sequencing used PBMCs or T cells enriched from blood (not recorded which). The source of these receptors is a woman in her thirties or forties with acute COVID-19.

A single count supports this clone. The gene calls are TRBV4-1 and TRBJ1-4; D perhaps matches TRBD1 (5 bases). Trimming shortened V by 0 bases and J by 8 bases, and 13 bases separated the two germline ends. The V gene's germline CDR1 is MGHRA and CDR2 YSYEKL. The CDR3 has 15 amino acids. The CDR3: CASSQEGRAGEKLFF. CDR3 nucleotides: TGCGCCAGCAGCCAAGAAGGCAGGGCCGGCGAAAAACTGTTTTTT.

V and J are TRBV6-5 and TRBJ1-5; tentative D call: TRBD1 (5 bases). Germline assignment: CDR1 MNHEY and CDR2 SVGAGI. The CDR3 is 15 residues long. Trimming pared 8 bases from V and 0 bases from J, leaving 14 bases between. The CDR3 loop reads CASWGGGASNQPQHF. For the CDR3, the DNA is TGTGCCAGCTGGGGCGGCGGGGCTAGCAATCAGCCCCAGCATTTT.

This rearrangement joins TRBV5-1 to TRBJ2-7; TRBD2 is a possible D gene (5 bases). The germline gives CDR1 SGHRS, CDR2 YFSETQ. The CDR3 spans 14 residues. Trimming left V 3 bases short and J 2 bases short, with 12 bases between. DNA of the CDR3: TGCGCCAGCAGCTCAACCCCCGGGGCCTACGAGCAGTACTTC. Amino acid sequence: CASSSTPGAYEQYF. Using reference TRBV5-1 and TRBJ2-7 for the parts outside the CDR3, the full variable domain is KAGVTQTPRYLIKTRGQQVTLSCSPISGHRSVSWYQQTPGQGLQFLFEYFSETQRNKGNFPGRFSGRQFSNSRSEMNVSTLELGDSALYLCASSSTPGAYEQYFGPGTRLTVT.